The 2 T cell receptor beta chains below come from one sample, sequenced in a study of early T cells in non-severe SARS-CoV-2 infection. TCRdb re-called the 5' RACE reads through MiXCR, storing one row per CDR3 protein. The sample yields some 60,000 distinct CDR3 sequences, roughly 9.7% seen once. The sequencing input was whole blood. The receptors shown here come from an adult who was a healthcare worker with PCR-confirmed SARS-CoV-2 infection or an uninfected control (not recorded which).

This clonotype was counted a few times. V is TRBV7-8 and J is TRBJ1-6; no definite D call. Germline loops: CDR1 SGHVS, CDR2 FQNEAQ. Trimming shortened V by 2 bases and J by 8 bases, and 16 bases separated the two germline ends. This CDR3 spans 16 amino acids. The CDR3 nucleotides read TGTGCCAGCAGCTTAAGGAGGGTTCCGGGAGATTCACCCCTCCACTTT. As protein: CASSLRRVPGDSPLHF.

The CDR3: CSARADPSGDPNEQFF. The CDR3 nucleotides are TGCAGTGCTAGAGCCGATCCTAGCGGAGACCCCAATGAGCAGTTCTTC. This rearrangement joins TRBV20-1 to TRBJ2-1; TRBD2 matches at 7 bases. With V trimmed by 1 base and J by 6 bases, 12 bases remained unmatched. Germline-derived CDR1 and CDR2 are DFQATT and SNEGSKA (reference sequence). This CDR3 spans 16 amino acids.